The rows below give T cell receptor beta chains drawn from one sample of a study of long-term antiretroviral therapy in people with HIV. Sequencing was performed with immunoSEQ multiplex PCR; in TCRdb, only in-frame clones are kept and a portion is missing. This repertoire shows tens of thousands of clones, around 85% found once; its top ten account for 7.5% to 10%. Sequencing was performed on unsorted PBMCs, taken 3 years after starting antiretroviral therapy. The source is a man aged 35 to 55 with HIV. Both conserved end residues are part of each CDR3. Each record gives: D gene, V gene, clone size, J gene, CDR3 DNA, CDR3 protein. A D gene is named only where the DNA matches it firmly. Some rows mark clone size as missing; the rest say once, few, many or name a class of expanded clone.

D: -
V: TRBV30
size: -
J: TRBJ2-2
DNA: TGTGCCTGGTTGTCATACACCGGGGAGCTGTTTTTT
CDR3: CAWLSYTGELFF

D: TRBD1
V: TRBV19
size: -
J: TRBJ1-4
DNA: TGTGCCAGTAGTTCCCGACAGGGAAACGAAAAACTGTTTTTT
CDR3: CASSSRQGNEKLFF

D: TRBD2
V: TRBV7-2
size: once
J: TRBJ2-7
DNA: TGTGCCAGCAGCTTAGGGAGCGGGAGGTTAACCTACGAGCAGTACTTC
CDR3: CASSLGSGRLTYEQYF

D: -
V: TRBV6-5
size: -
J: TRBJ2-3
DNA: TGTGCCAGCAGTTCCCCACGAACAAGCACAGATACGCAGTATTTT
CDR3: CASSSPRTSTDTQYF

D: TRBD2
V: TRBV5-1
size: -
J: TRBJ2-6
DNA: TGCGCCAGCAGCTTGACGGCAAGCGGGAGTGCTGGGGCCAACGTCCTGACTTTC
CDR3: CASSLTASGSAGANVLTF

D: -
V: TRBV7-9
size: -
J: TRBJ2-1
DNA: TGTGCCAGCAGCTTAGCCGGGTTATGGGGCATTGAGCAGTTCTTC
CDR3: CASSLAGLWGIEQFF

D: -
V: TRBV19
size: -
J: TRBJ1-6
DNA: TGTGCCAGCCGGACGGCCAATTCACCCCTCCACTTT
CDR3: CASRTANSPLHF

D: -
V: TRBV11-2
size: -
J: TRBJ1-4
DNA: TGTGCCAGCAGCACTTCAGGGCAGGGTGAAAAACTGTTTTTT
CDR3: CASSTSGQGEKLFF

D: TRBD2
V: TRBV27
size: -
J: TRBJ2-1
DNA: TGTGCCAGCAGCGGGGGGGATTTGGGCTCCTACAATGAGCAGTTCTTC
CDR3: CASSGGDLGSYNEQFF

D: TRBD1
V: TRBV2
size: -
J: TRBJ2-3
DNA: TGTGCCAGCAGTGAATGGGCAGGGGGTAGCACAGATACGCAGTATTTT
CDR3: CASSEWAGGSTDTQYF

D: TRBD1
V: TRBV27
size: -
J: TRBJ1-1
DNA: TGTGCCAGCAGCCGTCCCGGGACAGGGAGCACTGAAGCTTTCTTT
CDR3: CASSRPGTGSTEAFF

D: TRBD1
V: TRBV15
size: -
J: TRBJ1-1
DNA: TGTGCCACCAGCAGAGCCGGGACAGCCGCTGAAGCTTTCTTT
CDR3: CATSRAGTAAEAFF

D: -
V: TRBV7-8
size: -
J: TRBJ2-1
DNA: TGTGCCAGCAGCTTAGCGAGCACAGGCAGGAGCAATGAGCAGTTCTTC
CDR3: CASSLASTGRSNEQFF

D: -
V: TRBV5-1
size: -
J: TRBJ1-1
DNA: TGCGCCAGCAGCTTGGTTGGCCCGAACACTGAAGCTTTCTTT
CDR3: CASSLVGPNTEAFF

D: -
V: TRBV28
size: -
J: TRBJ1-2
DNA: TGTGCCAGCAGTTTAAGGGGAAACTATGGCTACACCTTC
CDR3: CASSLRGNYGYTF

D: TRBD1
V: TRBV27
size: -
J: TRBJ2-3
DNA: TGTGCCAGCCGAGGGGACAGGTTGGCGCAGTATTTT
CDR3: CASRGDRLAQYF

D: -
V: TRBV19
size: once
J: TRBJ2-1
DNA: TGTGCCAGTAGTGAGGTAGGGGACTTTGACAATGAGCAGTTCTTC
CDR3: CASSEVGDFDNEQFF

D: -
V: TRBV7-9
size: -
J: TRBJ2-7
DNA: TGTGCCAGCAGCTTAGGGGGGAGTCAGTACGAGCAGTACTTC
CDR3: CASSLGGSQYEQYF

D: -
V: TRBV9
size: -
J: TRBJ2-4
DNA: TGTGCCAGCAGCGTAACCCCCGAAAACATTCAGTACTTC
CDR3: CASSVTPENIQYF

D: -
V: TRBV10-1
size: few
J: TRBJ2-2
DNA: TGCGCCAGCAGGGAACACGCGAACACCGGGGAGCTGTTTTTT
CDR3: CASREHANTGELFF

D: -
V: TRBV18
size: -
J: TRBJ1-5
DNA: TGTGCCAGCTCAGCGGGGTCTAACTACAATCAGCCCCAGCATTTT
CDR3: CASSAGSNYNQPQHF

D: -
V: TRBV19
size: -
J: TRBJ2-6
DNA: TGTGCCAGTAGAGGTCGAGGAACTGGGGCCAACGTCCTGACTTTC
CDR3: CASRGRGTGANVLTF

D: -
V: TRBV12-5
size: -
J: TRBJ2-3
DNA: TGTGCTAGTGGGGAGGCAGATACGCAGTATTTT
CDR3: CASGEADTQYF

D: -
V: TRBV2
size: -
J: TRBJ2-5
DNA: TGTGCCAGCAGTGCCCCGGACGACCCGCAAGAGACCCAGTACTTC
CDR3: CASSAPDDPQETQYF

D: -
V: TRBV6-5
size: -
J: TRBJ2-5
DNA: TGTGCCAGCAGGTCAGTCGGAGAGACCCAGTACTTC
CDR3: CASRSVGETQYF

D: -
V: TRBV11-3
size: -
J: TRBJ1-1
DNA: TGTGCCAGCAGCTTAGAGGTCAGGTGGGAAGCTTTCTTT
CDR3: CASSLEVRWEAFF

D: TRBD2
V: TRBV7-8
size: -
J: TRBJ2-7
DNA: TGTGCCAGCAGCTTAGGGAGGGCGGGGGTCTCCTACGAGCAGTACTTC
CDR3: CASSLGRAGVSYEQYF

D: -
V: TRBV2
size: few
J: TRBJ1-6
DNA: TGTGCCAGCAGTGAGCAGGGTGAGAATTCACCCCTCCACTTT
CDR3: CASSEQGENSPLHF

D: -
V: TRBV4-2
size: -
J: TRBJ1-4
DNA: TGTGCCAGCAGCCTAGCTGGTGAAAAACTGTTTTTT
CDR3: CASSLAGEKLFF

D: -
V: TRBV11-2
size: -
J: TRBJ2-7
DNA: TGTGCCAGCAGCTTAGGGGTCCCCTACGAGCAGTACTTC
CDR3: CASSLGVPYEQYF

D: -
V: TRBV6-5
size: -
J: TRBJ1-1
DNA: TGTGCCAGCAGTTACAGGACGGGGAACACTGAAGCTTTCTTT
CDR3: CASSYRTGNTEAFF

D: -
V: TRBV4-2
size: -
J: TRBJ2-1
DNA: TGTGCCAGCAGCCTTCCGACCCCCAATGAGCAGTTCTTC
CDR3: CASSLPTPNEQFF

D: TRBD2
V: TRBV4-2
size: -
J: TRBJ2-1
DNA: TGTGCCAGCAGCCAAGAGCGGACTAGCGGTTACAATGAGCAGTTCTTC
CDR3: CASSQERTSGYNEQFF

D: -
V: TRBV30
size: -
J: TRBJ2-7
DNA: TGTGCCTGGAGTCATGACAGCTACGAGCAGTACTTC
CDR3: CAWSHDSYEQYF

D: TRBD2
V: TRBV9
size: -
J: TRBJ2-3
DNA: TGTGCCAGCAGCGTAGGCTCTGGCGGGGGGCTTACAGATACGCAGTATTTT
CDR3: CASSVGSGGGLTDTQYF

D: TRBD1
V: TRBV30
size: -
J: TRBJ1-2
DNA: TGTGCCTGGGATCCGGGACAGGGGTTGAGCGGCTACACCTTC
CDR3: CAWDPGQGLSGYTF

D: TRBD1
V: TRBV5-8
size: -
J: TRBJ2-7
DNA: TGTGCCAGCAGCGACAGGGGGCCGAGCTCCTACGAGCAGTACTTC
CDR3: CASSDRGPSSYEQYF

D: -
V: TRBV6-5
size: -
J: TRBJ1-2
DNA: TGTGCCAGCAGTTCAACCTCAGGGATCGGCTACACCTTC
CDR3: CASSSTSGIGYTF

D: -
V: TRBV5-1
size: -
J: TRBJ2-1
DNA: TGCGCCAGCAGCCCCAAACACGGGGACCTATACAATGAGCAGTTCTTC
CDR3: CASSPKHGDLYNEQFF

D: -
V: TRBV10-3
size: -
J: TRBJ2-3
DNA: TGTGCCATCAGTGAGTCGGATAGGGTTTTGGATACGCAGTATTTT
CDR3: CAISESDRVLDTQYF

D: -
V: TRBV28
size: once
J: TRBJ1-1
DNA: TGTGCCAGCAGGTCAGGGGCCATGAACACTGAAGCTTTCTTT
CDR3: CASRSGAMNTEAFF

D: -
V: TRBV13
size: -
J: TRBJ1-2
DNA: TGTGCCAGCAGCGACAACAGGGATGGTCGCTACACCTTC
CDR3: CASSDNRDGRYTF

D: -
V: TRBV28
size: -
J: TRBJ1-3
DNA: TGTGCCAGCAGTTCTGTCCGGGACGCTTACTCTGGAAACACCATATATTTT
CDR3: CASSSVRDAYSGNTIYF